This record looks at one TCR beta chain sequence and its context. What antigen it recognizes has not been identified. Base qualities were left out, and no much larger clone turns up one base away. V was cut back by 5 bases and J by 12 bases, leaving a gap of 11 bases between them. The CDR3 covers 11 residues, taking in both the cysteine and the phenylalanine. Only the CDR3 portion is preserved as DNA: 33 bases, with reading frame beginning at the first base. The CDR1 and CDR2 encoded by the germline V gene are MGHDK and SYGVNS. CD8 naive samples were CD45RO-negative cells positively selected for CCR7, giving a CD45RA+CCR7+ population that excluded TemRA cells. Healthy HIV-negative adults with no recently reported acute infections or vaccinations were included as donors. All donors were Caucasian adults living in Nashville, Tennessee, USA. Blood was collected by leukapheresis, and PBMCs were isolated by Ficoll-Histopaque density gradient centrifugation and then cryopreserved in liquid nitrogen vapor phase. Analytical flow cytometry was used to check the purity and quantity of every magnetically sorted T cell population. Genomic DNA was isolated from every sorted fraction and measured by UV absorbance on a Nanodrop 2000c.

Using the deep immunoSEQ assay, multiplex PCR amplified TCR CDR3 regions from genomic DNA. Genomic DNA extracted from each cell subset was distributed evenly over all wells of several immunoSEQ 96-well plates, and each plate served as one replicate. For sorted subsets, each replicate PCR was loaded with around 200 ng genomic DNA, equivalent to 25,000 to 30,000 T cell genomes. Purified libraries were measured with a Qubit 3.0 fluorometer, size-checked on a Bioanalyzer 2100, and measured again with the KAPA Library Quantification kit. Every immunoSEQ 96-well plate was sequenced on a separate single-read 150-cycle Illumina NextSeq 550 flow cell. The paper's processing steps were these. The immunoSEQ output contained only junctional sequences without quality scores, so filtering could not match that applied to full-length reads. To assign V/J genes and CDR3, sequences were annotated using PyIR, a Python wrapper for IgBLAST v1.9, with IMGT germline references. Any read was removed if the V/J assignment was weak (E-value above 1e-6), the CDR3 was missing, or the read contained stop codons, out-of-frame junctions, or ambiguous translated residues. V3J clonotypes were defined as sequences sharing an identical inferred V gene, J gene, and CDR3 amino acid sequence. To compute the percentage overlap between repertoires, the number of shared unique clonotypes was divided by the size of the smaller repertoire. Richness of each repertoire was evaluated using RTK rarefaction, the Chao1 estimator, and Recon v2.1 estimates of unobserved clonotypes. Generation probabilities for all TCRbeta clonotypes obtained by the gDNA method from a handful of donors were computed using OLGA. TCRdb holds this immuneACCESS table with in-frame rearrangements only. Some clones are missing; in checked studies, unresolved V genes explain under half, and the rest has no known cause. The DNA was the basis for D and trimming; V, J and clone size are from that table. This sample lists around 600,000 clones; 95% to 98% were detected once. The top ten clonotypes cover 0.25% to 0.35% of the sample.

This sample stems from a study of shared clonotypes between healthy human individuals (TCRdb year 2020). About the full investigation: A few men and a couple of women, aged 18 to 49 years, made up the cohort. For each donor, CD4 naive and CD4 memory were each given three plates, CD8 naive was given two plates, and CD8 memory was given one plate. To estimate repertoire size and how much clonotype sharing occurs between individuals, the study deeply sequenced the blood TCR repertoires of five healthy adults. Per donor, leukapheresis produced somewhere between about 0.9 and 10 billion PBMCs. To increase sequencing depth and limit assay-specific biases, TCR repertoire library preparation and sequencing were carried out by different laboratories using diverse techniques. Overall results and qualifications from the work: Compared with non-shared clonotypes, the clonotypes found in all four sorted-subset donors had higher generation probabilities. Pairwise subsampling led to the expectation that sequencing depth would affect the degree of clonotype sharing among donors. Sampling was restricted to blood, and TCR repertoires in tissue are likely to differ from TCR repertoires in blood. Sharing across a few donors was observed for around 5% of naive CD4, over 3% of naive CD8, over 2% of memory CD4, and around 0.42% of memory CD8 clonotypes. Naive subsets generally had larger estimated clonotype richness than memory subsets. Even with the large sequencing depth, rarefaction of the sorted-subset datasets indicated that sequencing was incomplete. The small number of donors limited the genetic and exposure-history diversity represented.

The receptor was derived from a man under 40 in good health. The material sequenced was naive CD8+ T cells sorted from blood. In the paper's terms, the cell subset or site label means: CD45RA+CCR7+. The chain employs TRBV25-1 and TRBJ2-1; no D gene can be assigned with confidence. The CDR3: CASSTQAGQFF. The sequenced DNA: TGTGCCAGCAGTACCCAGGCCGGGCAGTTCTTC.